Listed here are 3 T cell receptor beta chains from one sample, sequenced in a study of human T cells and chemical hapten exposure. TCRdb called the 5' RACE reads again in MiXCR, with one record for every CDR3 protein. This sample has 110,000 or so distinct CDR3 sequences, with 15% to 20% found just once. Someone pulled total RNA out of unfractionated whole blood. Every receptor here comes from a human donor in good health.

The gene calls are TRBV20-1 and TRBJ2-5, with D possibly matching TRBD1 (5 bases). V was clipped by 2 bases and J by 1 base, with 17 bases between them. CDR1 and CDR2 (germline): DFQATT, SNEGSKA (reference sequence). The CDR3 runs to 16 residues. The CDR3 loop reads CSARNYITGSQETQYF. Written as DNA, the CDR3 is TGCAGTGCTAGAAACTACATCACAGGCTCCCAAGAGACCCAGTACTTC.

Points on this clonotype: The junction departs from the called germline gene at one end, perhaps through a read error. This chain uses TRBV7-9 with TRBJ1-1, with D maybe TRBD1 (5 bases). CDR3 size: 14 residues. Germline CDR1 and CDR2: SEHNR and FQNEAQ (reference sequence). The CDR3 region is CVSMGKQGNTEAFF. DNA for the CDR3: TGTGTCAGCATGGGGAAGCAGGGTAACACTGAAGCTTTCTTT. The full variable domain, rest sourced from reference TRBV7-9 and TRBJ1-1, is DTGVSQNPRHKITKRGQNVTFRCDPISEHNRLYWYRQTLGQGPEFLTYFQNEAQLEKSRLLSDRFSAERPKGSFSTLEIQRTEQGDSAMYLCVSMGKQGNTEAFFGQGTRLTVV.

In its sample, this clonotype was seen a few times. The chain has TRBV28 and TRBJ2-6; D gene uncertain. V lost 4 bases to trimming and J lost 0 bases, with 7 bases between them. The CDR3 is 15 amino acids. Germline V gives CDR1 MDHEN, CDR2 SYDVKM. Here the CDR3 reads CASSSSTSGANVLTF. The CDR3 coding sequence is TGTGCCAGCAGTTCATCGACCTCTGGGGCCAACGTCCTGACTTTC.